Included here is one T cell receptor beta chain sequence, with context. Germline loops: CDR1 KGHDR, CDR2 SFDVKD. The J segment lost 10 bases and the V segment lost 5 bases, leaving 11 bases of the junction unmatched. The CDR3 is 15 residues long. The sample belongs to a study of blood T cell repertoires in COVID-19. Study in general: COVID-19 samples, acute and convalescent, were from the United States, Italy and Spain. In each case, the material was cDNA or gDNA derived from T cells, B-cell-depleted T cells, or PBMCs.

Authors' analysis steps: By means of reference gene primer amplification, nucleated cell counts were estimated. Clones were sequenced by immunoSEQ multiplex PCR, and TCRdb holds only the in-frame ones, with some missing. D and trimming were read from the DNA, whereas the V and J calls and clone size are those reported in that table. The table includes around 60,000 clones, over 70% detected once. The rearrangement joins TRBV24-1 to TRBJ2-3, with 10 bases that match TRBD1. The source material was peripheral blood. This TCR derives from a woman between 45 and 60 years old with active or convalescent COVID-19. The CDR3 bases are TGTGCCACCAGTGGGACGGGACAGGGGTTTCGGGCGCAGTATTTT. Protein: CATSGTGQGFRAQYF.